The TCR beta chain under discussion was sequenced for a study of cytomegalovirus exposure and HLA in healthy donors. This clone was seen just once. Its antigen remains unknown. Donors were nominally healthy when sampled, though unrecorded immune exposures were likely. PCR used 60 Vbeta primers and 13 Jbeta primers. Sequenced by immunoSEQ multiplex PCR; TCRdb stores in-frame clones only, minus some. Of some 150,000 clones listed, approximately 80% are singletons. Notes on the study in general: A later analysis found most CMV-associated TCR beta chains apparently HLA-restricted.

The receptor was derived from a man between 18 and 35 years old in good health and CMV-seropositive. Input material: PBMCs.

The CDR3 nucleotides are TGTGCCAGCAGTCCACGACAGGGGAACCGGGACACTGAAGCTTTCTTT. It yields the protein CASSPRQGNRDTEAFF. This chain connects TRBV27 to TRBJ1-1, with 8 nucleotides matching TRBD1. Germline trimming cut 5 bases from V and 3 bases from J; bases unmatched to any gene: 11. Per the germline V gene, CDR1 is MNHEY and CDR2 is SMNVEV (reference sequence). CDR3 length equals 16 residues.